Below are 22 T cell receptor beta chains sequenced from a single sample in a study of siplizumab effects on memory and regulatory T cells. Sequencing was performed with immunoSEQ multiplex PCR; in TCRdb, only in-frame clones are kept and a portion is missing. The sample contains tens of thousands of clones, just over 95% of which appear only once. The specimen was naive CD8+ T cells sorted from blood. The receptors stem from a human donor in good health.

The genes are TRBV5-1 and TRBJ2-7, with D possibly being TRBD1 (6 bases). Between the trimmed V and J ends, which lost 7 bases and 4 bases, there was a span of 12 bases. Germline assignment: CDR1 SGHRS and CDR2 YFSETQ. There are 12 residues in the CDR3. The CDR3 loop reads CASSSRGYEQYF. The DNA for the CDR3 is TGCGCCAGCTCCTCAAGGGGGTACGAGCAGTACTTC.

The J gene is TRBJ2-1, the V gene TRBV28, with 7 bases that match TRBD2. The germline V gene encodes CDR1 MDHEN and CDR2 SYDVKM. V shed 1 base, J shed 5 bases, and the junction held 8 bases outside the gene matches. This CDR3 comprises 16 residues. CDR3 region: CASSLLGLAENNEQFF. The CDR3 DNA sequence: TGTGCCAGCAGTTTATTAGGGCTAGCGGAAAACAATGAGCAGTTCTTC.

The chain has TRBV10-3 and TRBJ2-1, with a weak D call TRBD2 (5 bases). V gave up 9 bases and J gave up 5 bases, with 17 bases separating them. CDR1 is ENHRY and CDR2 is SYGVKD in the germline V gene. The CDR3 extends over 14 amino acids. Here the CDR3 reads CAISEGTGNNEQFF. The CDR3 nucleotides read TGTGCCATATCCGAGGGAACGGGCAACAATGAGCAGTTCTTC.

The chain is built from TRBV7-8 and TRBJ2-1, with 7 positions matching TRBD2. The CDR3 sequence is 17 residues long. The junction had 12 bases not matched to a gene; V was cut back by 4 bases and J by 3 bases. Germline V lookup: CDR1 SGHVS, CDR2 FQNEAQ. The CDR3 region is CASSSLGSGDLYNEQFF. As DNA, the CDR3 is TGTGCCAGCAGCTCCCTCGGCAGCGGGGATCTCTACAATGAGCAGTTCTTC.

The V call is TRBV28, the J call TRBJ1-4; 7 positions match TRBD1. Germline trimming cut 5 bases from V and 0 bases from J; bases unmatched to any gene: 3. The germline CDR1 and CDR2 sequences are MDHEN and SYDVKM. CDR3 length equals 15 residues. CDR3 sequence reads: CASSLGQATNEKLFF. The CDR3 bases are TGTGCCAGCAGTCTCGGACAGGCAACTAATGAAAAACTGTTTTTT.

This sequence joins TRBV14 and TRBJ2-7; 8 bases are a match to TRBD1. From germline, CDR1 is SGHDN and CDR2 FVKESK. Trimming took 6 bases from V and 5 from J; bases not matched to a gene: 9. This CDR3 has 14 amino acids. CDR3 nucleotides: TGTGCCAGCAGTCCAACAGGGGGTGGCCACGAGCAGTACTTC. This codes for CASSPTGGGHEQYF.

J is TRBJ2-2 and V is TRBV15; 7 nucleotides align to TRBD2. J gave up 6 bases and V 4 bases, and 2 bases lay outside the gene matches. The CDR3 is 13 residues long. The germline CDR1 and CDR2 sequences are LNHNV and YYDKDF (reference sequence). The CDR3 sequence is CATSIAGAGELFF. The CDR3 DNA follows: TGTGCCACCAGCATCGCGGGAGCCGGGGAGCTGTTTTTT.

The chain is built from TRBV29-1 and TRBJ2-1, with 11 bases lining up with TRBD1. Germline V gives CDR1 SQVTM, CDR2 ANQGSEA. V trimming: 3 bases; J trimming: 2 bases; junction bases outside the gene matches: 3. The CDR3 is made up of 15 amino acids. The CDR3, as DNA: TGCAGCGTTGACCCGGGACAGGGGGCCTACAATGAGCAGTTCTTC. Translated: CSVDPGQGAYNEQFF.

The chain combines TRBV5-1 with TRBJ2-7, with 8 bases identical to TRBD1. The V gene's germline CDR1 is SGHRS and CDR2 YFSETQ. The trim removed 2 bases at V and 5 bases at J, leaving 6 bases unmatched. This CDR3 has 14 residues. The DNA of the CDR3 is TGCGCCAGCAGCTTCGGACAGGGTCCCGACGAGCAGTACTTC. Amino acids: CASSFGQGPDEQYF. The full variable domain, rest sourced from reference TRBV5-1 and TRBJ2-7, is KAGVTQTPRYLIKTRGQQVTLSCSPISGHRSVSWYQQTPGQGLQFLFEYFSETQRNKGNFPGRFSGRQFSNSRSEMNVSTLELGDSALYLCASSFGQGPDEQYFGPGTRLTVT.

The chain couples TRBV19 to TRBJ1-5; no clear D gene. Trimming took off 1 base at V and 0 bases at J, with 10 bases between the two ends. This CDR3 region has 16 residues. Germline V CDR1 and CDR2: LNHDA, SQIVND (reference sequence). The CDR3 loop is CASSIGASYSNQPQHF. The DNA of the CDR3 is TGTGCCAGTAGTATAGGGGCAAGCTATAGCAATCAGCCCCAGCATTTT. Supplemented by reference TRBV19 and TRBJ1-5, the full variable domain reads DGGITQSPKYLFRKEGQNVTLSCEQNLNHDAMYWYRQDPGQGLRLIYYSQIVNDFQKGDIAEGYSVSREKKESFPLTVTSAQKNPTAFYLCASSIGASYSNQPQHFGDGTRLSIL.

The rearrangement uses TRBV27 and TRBJ2-7; TRBD1 agrees at 8 bases. The CDR3 is made up of 14 amino acids. V was pared by 5 bases and J by 2 bases, with 5 bases of the junction left unmatched. Germline loops: CDR1 MNHEY, CDR2 SMNVEV (reference sequence). CDR3 in DNA: TGTGCCAGCAGTCTCCAGGGACAGGCCTACGAGCAGTACTTC. Protein sequence: CASSLQGQAYEQYF.

This chain connects TRBV30 to TRBJ1-2, with D hard to call. V dropped 5 bases and J dropped 1 base, with 11 bases sitting between them. Germline V gene sequence: CDR1 GTSNPN, CDR2 SVGIG (reference sequence). CDR3 length equals 13 residues. DNA for the CDR3: TGTGCCTGGGAAGGGCCCGTTAACTATGGCTACACCTTC. Protein product: CAWEGPVNYGYTF.

This rearrangement joins TRBV7-8 to TRBJ2-7, with a possible D match to TRBD1 (5 bases). The V end lost 4 bases, the J end lost 0 bases, and 7 bases lay between the germline ends. This CDR3 comprises 13 residues. The germline V gene has CDR1 SGHVS and CDR2 FQNEAQ. CDR3 nucleotides: TGTGCCAGCAGCTCCAGGGTCTCCTACGAGCAGTACTTC. It encodes CASSSRVSYEQYF.

This sequence joins TRBV7-9 and TRBJ2-3, with 9 bases aligning to TRBD1. The V segment lost 5 bases and the J segment 2 bases; nucleotides outside the gene matches: 8. The CDR3 extends over 16 amino acids. Germline V gene data show CDR1 as SEHNR and CDR2 as FQNEAQ (reference sequence). In nucleotides, the CDR3 is TGTGCCAGCAGCGACGACAGGGGGGAAAACACAGATACGCAGTATTTT. It encodes CASSDDRGENTDTQYF.

This clone was recorded once. The CDR3 loop reads CASRRNEQFF. CDR3 DNA sequence: TGTGCCAGCAGACGAAATGAGCAGTTCTTC. The genes are TRBV5-4 and TRBJ2-1; D not resolved. The CDR3 totals 10 residues. Germline CDR1 is SGHNT and CDR2 is YYREEE (reference sequence). The ends were cut back, 5 bases at V and 7 bases at J, with 4 bases in the middle.

This clone was seen once. The V gene is TRBV7-9, the J gene TRBJ2-7, with a tentative D call TRBD2 (6 bases). Trimming shortened V by 1 base and J by 6 bases, and 7 bases separated the two germline ends. The CDR3 loop spans 12 amino acids. Germline V CDR1 and CDR2: SEHNR, FQNEAQ (reference sequence). The DNA of the CDR3 is TGTGCCAGCAGCTTAGAAGCGGGCGAGCAGTACTTC. Translated, it gives CASSLEAGEQYF.

CDR3 nucleotide sequence: TGTGCCAGCAGCTTAGTGGACAGGACCTCCTACGAGCAGTACTTC. Translation: CASSLVDRTSYEQYF. This chain connects TRBV7-8 to TRBJ2-7; 7 nucleotides line up with TRBD1. This CDR3 has 15 residues. Germline assignment: CDR1 SGHVS and CDR2 FQNEAQ. The V and J ends lost 1 base and 0 bases, in that order; junction bases with no gene match: 3.

The chain combines TRBV7-8 with TRBJ1-2; 7 nucleotides line up with TRBD1. CDR1 is SGHVS and CDR2 is FQNEAQ in the germline V gene. CDR3 length: 17 residues. Trimming cost V 0 bases and J 0 bases; bases outside gene matches: 7. The CDR3, as DNA: TGTGCCAGCAGCTTAGCGGTCAGGGGGGCAGCTAACTATGGCTACACCTTC. The encoded protein is CASSLAVRGAANYGYTF.

This clone was counted once. The rearrangement joins TRBV10-1 to TRBJ2-5, with D possibly being TRBD1 (6 bases). Germline V gives CDR1 WNHNN, CDR2 SYGVQD (reference sequence). V lost 4 bases and J 4 bases, leaving 13 bases between the germline ends. This CDR3 spans 14 amino acids. CDR3 nucleotide sequence: TGCGCCAGCAGTGCTCACCAGGGGCGAGAGACCCAGTACTTC. Translated, it gives CASSAHQGRETQYF.

The DNA for the CDR3 is TGTGCCAGCAGAGCTTCGACAGGAGCTATCTCCTACAATGAGCAGTTCTTC. This codes for CASRASTGAISYNEQFF. The chain recombines TRBV28 with TRBJ2-1, with D possibly matching TRBD1 (6 bases). The CDR3 extends over 17 amino acids. Germline V CDR1 and CDR2: MDHEN, SYDVKM. V shed 6 bases and J shed 0 bases, with 18 bases lying between them.

V and J are TRBV29-1 and TRBJ1-2; 9 nucleotides line up with TRBD1. The CDR3 runs 16 residues. The V gene end was trimmed by 2 bases and the J gene end by 1 base; junction bases not matched to a gene: 8. Germline lookup yields CDR1 SQVTM and CDR2 ANQGSEA. The CDR3 bases are TGCAGCGTTGAATCGGGACAGGGAACCGGTAACTATGGCTACACCTTC. Amino acid sequence: CSVESGQGTGNYGYTF. Using reference TRBV29-1 and TRBJ1-2 for the parts outside the CDR3, the full variable domain is SAVISQKPSRDICQRGTSLTIQCQVDSQVTMMFWYRQQPGQSLTLIATANQGSEATYESGFVIDKFPISRPNLTFSTLTVSNMSPEDSSIYLCSVESGQGTGNYGYTFGSGTRLTVV.

This clone was detected only once. The rearrangement joins TRBV29-1 to TRBJ2-3, with TRBD2 matching 7 bases. The germline V gene has CDR1 SQVTM and CDR2 ANQGSEA. V lost 3 bases, J lost 1 base, and 10 bases stayed unmatched. The CDR3 is 16 amino acids. Written as DNA, the CDR3 is TGCAGCGTTGAGTGGCTAGCGGAAGGACGCACAGATACGCAGTATTTT. It translates to CSVEWLAEGRTDTQYF.